This T cell receptor (beta chain) was documented in a study of T cell responses to AZD1222 COVID-19 vaccine. About the study: Some second doses came at about 4 weeks and others at about 12 weeks; these were pooled.

Points on this clone: No antigen is known for it.

Regarding the study as a whole: Spike-specific TCR depth and breadth grew after two AZD1222 doses.

TCRdb's copy holds only in-frame clones and misses some; the assay was immunoSEQ multiplex PCR. The table has roughly 110,000 clones, approximately 89% seen once; the top ten hold about 20%. This clonotype was obtained from an adult in good health. Sequenced material: peripheral blood, taken on day 0 of AZD1222 vaccination.

CDR3 bases: TGTGCCAGCAGCTTAACCATCCGAACCCTTCAACAGGGGGCTTTAGGAGCTTTCTTT. This translates into CASSLTIRTLQQGALGAFF. The chain has TRBV7-6 and TRBJ1-1, with TRBD1 matching over 9 bases. CDR3 length: 19 residues. CDR1 is SGHVS, CDR2 FNYEAQ, per germline. The trim removed 2 bases at V and 10 bases at J, leaving 23 bases unmatched.